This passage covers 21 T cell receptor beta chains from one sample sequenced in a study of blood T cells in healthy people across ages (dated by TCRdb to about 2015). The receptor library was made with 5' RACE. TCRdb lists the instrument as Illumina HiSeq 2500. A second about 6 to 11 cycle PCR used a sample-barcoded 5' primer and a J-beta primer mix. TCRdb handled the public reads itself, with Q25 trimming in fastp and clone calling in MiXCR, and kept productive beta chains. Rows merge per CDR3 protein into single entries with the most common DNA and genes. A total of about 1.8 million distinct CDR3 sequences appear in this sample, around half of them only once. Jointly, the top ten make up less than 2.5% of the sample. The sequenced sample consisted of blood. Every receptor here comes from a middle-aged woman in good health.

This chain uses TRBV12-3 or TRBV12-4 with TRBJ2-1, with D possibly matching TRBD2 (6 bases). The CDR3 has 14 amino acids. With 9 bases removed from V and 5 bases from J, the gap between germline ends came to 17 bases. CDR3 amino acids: CASGPNTGDNEQFF. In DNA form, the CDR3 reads TGTGCCAGTGGACCCAATACGGGGGACAATGAGCAGTTCTTC.

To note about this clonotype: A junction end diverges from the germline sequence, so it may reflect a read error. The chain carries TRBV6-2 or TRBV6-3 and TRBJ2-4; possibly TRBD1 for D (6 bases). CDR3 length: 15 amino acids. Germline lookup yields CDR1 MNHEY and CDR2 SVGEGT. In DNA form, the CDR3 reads TGTGCCAACAGTTATCGGGACAATACCAAAAACATTCAGTACTTC. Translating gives CANSYRDNTKNIQYF.

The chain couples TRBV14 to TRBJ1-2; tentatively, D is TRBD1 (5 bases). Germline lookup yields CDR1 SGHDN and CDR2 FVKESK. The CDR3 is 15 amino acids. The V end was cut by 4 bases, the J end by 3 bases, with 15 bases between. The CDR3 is CASSPGLLSHYGYTF. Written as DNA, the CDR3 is TGTGCCAGCAGCCCGGGGCTCCTATCTCACTATGGCTACACCTTC.

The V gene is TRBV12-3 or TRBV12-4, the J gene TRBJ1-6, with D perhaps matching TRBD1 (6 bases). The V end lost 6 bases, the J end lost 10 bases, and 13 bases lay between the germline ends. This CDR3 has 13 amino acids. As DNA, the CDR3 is TGTGCCAGCAGCGCAACAGGGCAGTCACCCCTCCACTTT. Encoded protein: CASSATGQSPLHF.

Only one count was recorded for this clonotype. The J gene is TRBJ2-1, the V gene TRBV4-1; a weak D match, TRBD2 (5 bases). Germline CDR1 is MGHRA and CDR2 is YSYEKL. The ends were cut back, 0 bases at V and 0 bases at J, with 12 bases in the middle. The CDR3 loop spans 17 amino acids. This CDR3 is CASSQDGVARSYNEQFF. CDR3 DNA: TGCGCCAGCAGCCAAGATGGAGTAGCGCGCTCCTACAATGAGCAGTTCTTC.

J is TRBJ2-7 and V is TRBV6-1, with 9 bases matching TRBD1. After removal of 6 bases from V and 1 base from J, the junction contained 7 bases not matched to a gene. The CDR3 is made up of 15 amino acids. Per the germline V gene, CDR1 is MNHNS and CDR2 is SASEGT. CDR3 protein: CASRAGTGFSYEQYF. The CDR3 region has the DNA TGTGCCAGCAGAGCCGGGACAGGGTTTTCCTACGAGCAGTACTTC.

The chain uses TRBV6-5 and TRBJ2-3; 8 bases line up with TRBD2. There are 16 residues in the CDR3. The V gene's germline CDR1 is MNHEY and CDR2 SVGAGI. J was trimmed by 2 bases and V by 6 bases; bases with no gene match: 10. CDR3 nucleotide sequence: TGTGCCAGCAGCCCCAAGGTGCGGGGGGCCACAGATACGCAGTATTTT. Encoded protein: CASSPKVRGATDTQYF.

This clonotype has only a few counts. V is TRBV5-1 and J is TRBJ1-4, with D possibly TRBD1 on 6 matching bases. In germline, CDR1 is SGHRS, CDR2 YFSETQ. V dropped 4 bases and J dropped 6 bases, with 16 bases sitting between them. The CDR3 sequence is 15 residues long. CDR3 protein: CASSRPDRRDEKLFF. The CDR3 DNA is TGCGCCAGCAGCCGTCCGGACAGAAGGGATGAAAAACTGTTTTTT.

CDR3 region: CASSSTLGFNEQYF. In DNA form, the CDR3 reads TGTGCCAGCAGCTCGACCCTGGGATTCAATGAGCAGTACTTC. The rearrangement uses TRBV7-2 and TRBJ2-5; D not certain. Germline CDR1 SGHTA, CDR2 FQGNSA. V dropped 4 bases and J dropped 11 bases, with 20 bases sitting between them. The length of the CDR3 is 14 residues.

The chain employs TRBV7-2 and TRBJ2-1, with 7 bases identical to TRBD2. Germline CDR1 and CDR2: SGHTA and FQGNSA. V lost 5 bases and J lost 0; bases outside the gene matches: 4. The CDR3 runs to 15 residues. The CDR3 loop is CASSRRGNSYNEQFF. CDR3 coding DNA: TGTGCCAGCAGCCGGCGGGGGAACTCCTACAATGAGCAGTTCTTC. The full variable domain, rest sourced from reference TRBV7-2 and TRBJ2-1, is GAGVSQSPSNKVTEKGKDVELRCDPISGHTALYWYRQSLGQGLEFLIYFQGNSAPDKSGLPSDRFSAERTGGSVSTLTIQRTQQEDSAVYLCASSRRGNSYNEQFFGPGTRLTVL.

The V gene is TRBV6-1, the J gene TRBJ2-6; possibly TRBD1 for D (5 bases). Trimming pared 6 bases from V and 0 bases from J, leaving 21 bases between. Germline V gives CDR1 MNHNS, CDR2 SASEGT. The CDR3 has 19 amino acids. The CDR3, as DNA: TGTGCCAGCAGAAGAAAAGGGGCAGGTCGAATCTCTGGGGCCAACGTCCTGACTTTC. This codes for CASRRKGAGRISGANVLTF.

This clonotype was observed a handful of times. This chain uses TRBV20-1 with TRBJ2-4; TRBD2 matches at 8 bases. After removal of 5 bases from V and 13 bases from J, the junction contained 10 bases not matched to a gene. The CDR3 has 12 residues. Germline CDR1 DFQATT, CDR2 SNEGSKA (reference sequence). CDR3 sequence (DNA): TGCAGTGCTGGAGGGCTGCGGGGGGAGCAGTACTTC. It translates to CSAGGLRGEQYF.

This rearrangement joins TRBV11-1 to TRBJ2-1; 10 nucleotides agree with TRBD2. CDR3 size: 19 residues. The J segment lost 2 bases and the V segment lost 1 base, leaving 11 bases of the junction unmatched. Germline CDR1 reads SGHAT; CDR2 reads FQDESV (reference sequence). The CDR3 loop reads CASSLERWDSGGAYNEQFF. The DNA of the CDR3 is TGTGCCAGCAGCTTAGAGCGGTGGGACAGCGGGGGGGCCTACAATGAGCAGTTCTTC.

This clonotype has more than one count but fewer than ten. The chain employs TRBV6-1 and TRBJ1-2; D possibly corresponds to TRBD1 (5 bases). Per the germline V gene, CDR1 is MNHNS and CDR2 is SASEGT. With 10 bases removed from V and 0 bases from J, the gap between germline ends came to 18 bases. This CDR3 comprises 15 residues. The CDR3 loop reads CATAGQHQANYGYTF. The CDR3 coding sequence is TGTGCCACCGCGGGGCAGCACCAAGCTAACTATGGCTACACCTTC.

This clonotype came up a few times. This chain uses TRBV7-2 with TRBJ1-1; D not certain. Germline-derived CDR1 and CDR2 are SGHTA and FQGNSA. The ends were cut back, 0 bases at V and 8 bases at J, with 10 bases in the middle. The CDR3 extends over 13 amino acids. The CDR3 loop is CASSLAGNREAFF. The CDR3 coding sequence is TGTGCCAGCAGCTTAGCGGGGAACAGAGAAGCTTTCTTT.

The CDR3 region is CATSEDYNEQFF. The CDR3 DNA reads as TGTGCCACCAGTGAAGATTACAATGAGCAGTTCTTC. The chain couples TRBV24-1 to TRBJ2-1; D is undetermined. CDR1 KGHDR and CDR2 SFDVKD come from the germline V gene. Trimming cost V 4 bases and J 4 bases, with 4 bases left between them. The CDR3 covers 12 residues.

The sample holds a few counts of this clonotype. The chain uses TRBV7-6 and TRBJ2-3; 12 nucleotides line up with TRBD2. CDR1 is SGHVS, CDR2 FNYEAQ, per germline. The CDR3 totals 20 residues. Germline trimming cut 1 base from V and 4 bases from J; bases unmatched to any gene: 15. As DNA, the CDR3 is TGTGCCAGCAGCTTAGATGGCGGTCTAGCGGGGGGGTCTACCTCAGATACGCAGTATTTT. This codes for CASSLDGGLAGGSTSDTQYF. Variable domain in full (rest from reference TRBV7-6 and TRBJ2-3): GAGVSQSPRYKVTKRGQDVALRCDPISGHVSLYWYRQALGQGPEFLTYFNYEAQQDKSGLPNDRFSAERPEGSISTLTIQRTEQRDSAMYRCASSLDGGLAGGSTSDTQYFGPGTRLTVL.

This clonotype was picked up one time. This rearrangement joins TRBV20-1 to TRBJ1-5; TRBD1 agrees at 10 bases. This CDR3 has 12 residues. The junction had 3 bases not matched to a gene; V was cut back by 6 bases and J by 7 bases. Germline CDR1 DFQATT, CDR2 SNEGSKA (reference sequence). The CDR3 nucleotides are TGCAGTGCGACGACAGGGGGCCAGCCCCAGCATTTT. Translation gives CSATTGGQPQHF.

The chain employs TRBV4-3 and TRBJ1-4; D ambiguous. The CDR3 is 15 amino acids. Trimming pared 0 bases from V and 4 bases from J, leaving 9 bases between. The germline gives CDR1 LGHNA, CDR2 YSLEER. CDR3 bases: TGCGCCAGCAGCCAAGAACCAGGACTTAATGAAAAACTGTTTTTT. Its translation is CASSQEPGLNEKLFF.

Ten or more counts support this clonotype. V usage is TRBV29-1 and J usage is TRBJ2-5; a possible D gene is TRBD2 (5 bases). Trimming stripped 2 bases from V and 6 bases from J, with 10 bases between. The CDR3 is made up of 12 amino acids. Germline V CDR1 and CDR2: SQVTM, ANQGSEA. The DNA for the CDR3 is TGCAGCGTTGAAATACTAGGGAAGACCCAGTACTTC. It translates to CSVEILGKTQYF.

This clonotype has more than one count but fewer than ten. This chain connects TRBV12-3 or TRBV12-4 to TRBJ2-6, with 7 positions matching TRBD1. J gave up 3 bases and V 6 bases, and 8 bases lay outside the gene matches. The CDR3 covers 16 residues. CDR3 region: CASRLRGGFGANVLTF. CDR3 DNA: TGTGCCAGCAGATTACGAGGGGGCTTTGGGGCCAACGTCCTGACTTTC.